This is a list of T cell receptor beta chains from one sample in a study of OX40 agonist ivuxolimab in advanced cancers. Profiled with immunoSEQ multiplex PCR; TCRdb holds only in-frame clones, not every one. The repertoire includes over 65,000 clones, 85% to 95% of them detected once, and approximately 9.9% sits in the top ten. This specimen consisted of CD4+ or CD8+ T cells sorted from blood, obtained in a trial of the OX40 agonist ivuxolimab. The receptor set was obtained from an adult with an advanced solid tumor such as melanoma, head and neck, liver or kidney cancer. CDR3s include the opening cysteine and the closing phenylalanine or tryptophan. The D gene is left open where the match is weak. Rows give clone size only sometimes, using once, few, many, or a class for an expanded clone.

d_gene | abundance | j_gene | v_gene | CDR3nt | CDR3aa
TRBD1 | NA | TRBJ1-1 | TRBV7-6 | TGTGCCAGCAGACTTGGGACAGGGTTTGCCGAAGCTTTCTTT | CASRLGTGFAEAFF
TRBD1 | NA | TRBJ2-2 | TRBV27 | TGTGCCAGCAGCATAGGGACAGGGGGCACCGGGGAGCTGTTTTTT | CASSIGTGGTGELFF
TRBD1 | NA | TRBJ1-6 | TRBV7-9 | TGTGCCAGCAGCTTAGTGGTCGGGACAGGGAATTCACCCCTCCACTTT | CASSLVVGTGNSPLHF
NA | once | TRBJ2-7 | TRBV5-1 | TGCGCCAGCAGCTTCCCGGGTCGCGGGCCCTACGAGCAGTACTTC | CASSFPGRGPYEQYF
TRBD1 | NA | TRBJ1-1 | TRBV6-1 | TGTGCCAGCAGAGCGGGGACAGGGGGCGGGACTGAAGCTTTCTTT | CASRAGTGGGTEAFF
NA | NA | TRBJ1-1 | TRBV21-1 | TGTGCCACCGCTGACAGGGAGGCTGAAGCTTTCTTT | CATADREAEAFF
TRBD1 | NA | TRBJ1-2 | TRBV14 | TGTGCCAGCAGCCCGACAGGGTCGAGTGGCTACACCTTC | CASSPTGSSGYTF
NA | NA | TRBJ2-7 | TRBV13 | TGTGCCAGCAGCCCTTCTAATTCCTACGAGCAGTACTTC | CASSPSNSYEQYF
TRBD2 | NA | TRBJ2-5 | TRBV10-2 | TGCGCCAGCAGTGAGTCCGCGGGGGGGCGGGAGACCCAGTACTTC | CASSESAGGRETQYF
NA | once | TRBJ2-5 | TRBV5-1 | TGCGCCAGCAGCTACGGTGGGGAGACCCAGTACTTC | CASSYGGETQYF
TRBD2 | NA | TRBJ2-1 | TRBV4-1 | TGCGCCAGCAGCCAAGAGACCGCGGGGGGGCACTACAATGAGCAGTTCTTC | CASSQETAGGHYNEQFF
NA | NA | TRBJ1-5 | TRBV7-9 | TGTGCCAGCAGCTTAGGGGGTGGGAATCAGCCCCAGCATTTT | CASSLGGGNQPQHF
NA | once | TRBJ2-1 | TRBV9 | TGTGCCAGCAGCGTAGGGGGTCGAGGAGGTGAGCAGTTCTTC | CASSVGGRGGEQFF
NA | NA | TRBJ2-4 | TRBV7-3 | TGTGCCAGCAGCTCAGAAGGGCGGGGAGGTGGAAACATTCAGTACTTC | CASSSEGRGGGNIQYF
NA | once | TRBJ1-4 | TRBV1 | TGCACCAGCAGCCCAGGACGGGGTAATGAAAAACTGTTTTTT | CTSSPGRGNEKLFF
NA | NA | TRBJ2-5 | TRBV6-1 | TGTGCCAGCCGGGCAGATATGCACCAAGAGACCCAGTACTTC | CASRADMHQETQYF
NA | NA | TRBJ1-2 | TRBV13 | TGTGCCAGCAGCTTAGCGGGGGAAGCAGCTAACTATGGCTACACCTTC | CASSLAGEAANYGYTF
NA | NA | TRBJ1-2 | TRBV7-2 | TGTGCCAGCAGCTCCTCGACAGAGAACTATGGCTACACCTTC | CASSSSTENYGYTF
NA | NA | TRBJ2-2 | TRBV6-4 | TGTGCCAGCAGTCAAGGGGAAGTTCCCGGGGAGCTGTTTTTT | CASSQGEVPGELFF
NA | NA | TRBJ2-7 | TRBV19 | TGTGCCAGTAGTTACGGACAGACCTACGAGCAGTACTTC | CASSYGQTYEQYF
TRBD1 | NA | TRBJ1-1 | TRBV6-6 | TGTGCCAGCAGTCCTCGGACAGGGATACACACTGAAGCTTTCTTT | CASSPRTGIHTEAFF
NA | NA | TRBJ2-3 | TRBV27 | TGTGCCAGCAGTTTCGGGGCAGATACGCAGTATTTT | CASSFGADTQYF
TRBD2 | NA | TRBJ2-7 | TRBV13 | TGTGCCAGCAGCTCTCAAGGGGCTGCCGGGACTAGCGGGGGGTTGGGTTACGAGCAGTACTTC | CASSSQGAAGTSGGLGYEQYF
NA | NA | TRBJ1-4 | TRBV9 | TGTGCCAGCAGCGTAAGACCCACGGGGGGCTGGGAAGAAAAACTGTTTTTT | CASSVRPTGGWEEKLFF
NA | once | TRBJ2-4 | TRBV7-9 | TGTGCCAGCAGTTCGACTGATCTAGCCAAAAACATTCAGTACTTC | CASSSTDLAKNIQYF
NA | NA | TRBJ1-3 | TRBV7-2 | TGTGCCAGCAGCTCTCTAAGGGATTCCTCTGGAAACACCATATATTTT | CASSSLRDSSGNTIYF
TRBD2 | medium-sized | TRBJ2-3 | TRBV6-4 | TGTGCCAGCAGTGACGGGACTAGCGGCACAGATACGCAGTATTTT | CASSDGTSGTDTQYF
TRBD1 | NA | TRBJ1-1 | TRBV9 | TGTGCCAGCAGCTTCAGGGACAGGGGGTCTGAAGCTTTCTTT | CASSFRDRGSEAFF
NA | NA | TRBJ2-3 | TRBV11-2 | TGTGCCAGCAGCTGGGCTAGCACAGATACGCAGTATTTT | CASSWASTDTQYF
TRBD2 | NA | TRBJ2-5 | TRBV12-5 | TGTGCTAGTGGTTCCCCAGCGGGGGGTGAGACCCAGTACTTC | CASGSPAGGETQYF
NA | NA | TRBJ2-7 | TRBV6-1 | TGTGCCAGCAGTTATGGACAGAGCTCCTACGAGCAGTACTTC | CASSYGQSSYEQYF
TRBD1 | NA | TRBJ2-7 | TRBV10-3 | TGTGCCATCAGCGCCGGGACAGACTACGAGCAGTACTTC | CAISAGTDYEQYF
NA | NA | TRBJ2-2 | TRBV9 | TGTGCCAGCAGTGTAACCACTACAGGGTTCGGTGTATCCGGGGAGCTGTTTTTT | CASSVTTTGFGVSGELFF
TRBD2 | few | TRBJ2-1 | TRBV2 | TGTGCCAGCAGTGAGTGGGGGGGAGGAGACAATGAGCAGTTCTTC | CASSEWGGGDNEQFF
TRBD2 | NA | TRBJ2-1 | TRBV7-9 | TGTGCCAGCAGCTTAGCCGGGGGGGCCAACAATGAGCAGTTCTTC | CASSLAGGANNEQFF
NA | NA | TRBJ2-2 | TRBV5-6 | TGTGCCAGCAGCTCGGCAAGAAGGACAGCGAACACCGGGGAGCTGTTTTTT | CASSSARRTANTGELFF
TRBD2 | NA | TRBJ2-7 | TRBV5-6 | TGTGCCAGCAGCGGGTACGGGACTAGCGGGGTCTACGAGCAGTACTTC | CASSGYGTSGVYEQYF
NA | NA | TRBJ1-1 | TRBV29-1 | TGCAGCGTTGACCCGGACCCGGGTGGGACTGAAGCTTTCTTT | CSVDPDPGGTEAFF
NA | NA | TRBJ2-1 | TRBV10-1 | TGCGCCTCCCCCGCGGGGACCCCCTCCTACAATGAGCAGTTCTTC | CASPAGTPSYNEQFF
NA | NA | TRBJ1-1 | TRBV4-3 | TGCGCCAGCAGCCAAGAAGAGTCCCTGGGGACTGAAGCTTTCTTT | CASSQEESLGTEAFF
NA | NA | TRBJ2-7 | TRBV5-1 | TGCGCCAGCAGTCCTAACCCAGGGAGCTCCTACGAGCAGTACTTC | CASSPNPGSSYEQYF
NA | NA | TRBJ2-3 | TRBV5-8 | TGTGCCAGCAGCTTGGCGTGGGGTTGGACAGATACGCAGTATTTT | CASSLAWGWTDTQYF
TRBD2 | NA | TRBJ2-3 | TRBV9 | TGTGCCAGCAGCGTAAATAGCGGGGGGGCAGCGGATACGCAGTATTTT | CASSVNSGGAADTQYF
NA | NA | TRBJ2-7 | TRBV11-2 | TGTGCCAGCAGCCACCCCGAGCCCTACGAGCAGTACTTC | CASSHPEPYEQYF
NA | NA | TRBJ2-1 | TRBV9 | TGTGCCAGCAGCGTAGCTCCCAATGAGCAGTTCTTC | CASSVAPNEQFF
NA | NA | TRBJ1-5 | TRBV19 | TGTGCCAGTACATGGGGGGAGGATCAGCCCCAGCATTTT | CASTWGEDQPQHF
NA | NA | TRBJ1-5 | TRBV19 | TGTGCCAGTAGGCCACCACCCAGGGAGATTAATCAGCCCCAGCATTTT | CASRPPPREINQPQHF
NA | NA | TRBJ1-2 | TRBV9 | TGTGCCAGCAGCGTAGCGGGGACTAACTATGGCTACACCTTC | CASSVAGTNYGYTF
NA | NA | TRBJ2-1 | TRBV6-5 | TGTGCCAGCAGTTATAGGGAGACCTACAATGAGCAGTTCTTC | CASSYRETYNEQFF
TRBD1 | NA | TRBJ1-1 | TRBV9 | TGTGCCAGCGCTACAGGGGGTCGAGAAGCTTTCTTT | CASATGGREAFF
NA | NA | TRBJ1-1 | TRBV27 | TGTGCCAGCAGTGTAAAACCCGACACCTTGAACACTGAAGCTTTCTTT | CASSVKPDTLNTEAFF
NA | NA | TRBJ1-3 | TRBV4-3 | TGCGCCAGCAGCCAAGATGGGGCAGATGGAAACACCATATATTTT | CASSQDGADGNTIYF
TRBD1 | NA | TRBJ2-1 | TRBV9 | TGTGCCAGCAGCGTTGCGACAGGGTCGGATGAGCAGTTCTTC | CASSVATGSDEQFF
TRBD1 | NA | TRBJ1-6 | TRBV7-9 | TGTGCCAGCACACGGACAGGCCTTAATTCACCCCTCCACTTT | CASTRTGLNSPLHF